Following are 15 T cell receptor beta chains from one sample sequenced in a study of T cell clonotyping in hematopoietic cell transplantation (dated by TCRdb to about 2021). Read against the paper, the sample's time point label means: 30 days after allo-HCT. Library construction relied on the immunoSEQ multiplex PCR assay. Held by TCRdb, this immuneACCESS table contains in-frame sequences only and omits some clones. Under half of the omission traces to an unresolved V gene where checked; the cause of the rest is unknown. Within this sample are 9,500 to 11,000 clones, with just over 45% of them counted one time only. Roughly 8.5% of the sample rests with the top ten. Material: PBMCs, obtained 30 days after allogeneic stem cell transplant. These receptors came from a male patient between 45 and 60 years old who had an allogeneic stem cell transplant from an unrelated donor, so the T cells may come from the graft donor. Some clones in this sample may be carry-over from other donors' samples.

This clone was recorded a few times. The sample contains more than one DNA sequence encoding this CDR3. The chain recombines TRBV6-5 with TRBJ1-1; possible D gene TRBD1, 5 bases. Between the trimmed V and J ends, which lost 2 bases and 4 bases, there was a span of 5 bases. This CDR3 has 12 residues. The germline V gene has CDR1 MNHEY and CDR2 SVGAGI. The CDR3, as DNA: TGTGCCAGCAGTTACGGGGGCACTGAAGCTTTCTTT. Translated, it gives CASSYGGTEAFF.

By its share, this clone is medium-sized. The chain links TRBV6-6 to TRBJ1-4; 10 nucleotides align to TRBD1. V lost 5 bases to trimming and J lost 8 bases; unmatched junction nucleotides: 5. Germline CDR1 and CDR2: MNHNY and SVGAGI (reference sequence). CDR3 length: 14 residues. The CDR3 protein is CASSGDRGVEKLFF. CDR3 sequence (DNA): TGTGCCAGCAGTGGGGACAGGGGAGTCGAAAAACTGTTTTTT.

The chain employs TRBV19 and TRBJ2-5; 11 bases fit TRBD1. Germline trimming cut 4 bases from V and 5 bases from J; bases unmatched to any gene: 3. CDR3 length: 14 amino acids. Germline V gene data show CDR1 as LNHDA and CDR2 as SQIVND (reference sequence). The CDR3 bases are TGTGCCAGTAGTACCGGGACAGGGGGGGAGACCCAGTACTTC. The encoded protein is CASSTGTGGETQYF.

The chain is built from TRBV10-3 and TRBJ1-2; 9 bases line up with TRBD1. V lost 0 bases to trimming and J lost 3 bases; unmatched junction nucleotides: 5. Germline V gives CDR1 ENHRY, CDR2 SYGVKD. The CDR3 is made up of 16 amino acids. The CDR3 is CAISESSDRGDYGYTF. CDR3 nucleotide sequence: TGTGCCATCAGTGAGTCGTCGGACAGGGGTGACTATGGCTACACCTTC.

V and J are TRBV9 and TRBJ2-7; 11 nucleotides align to TRBD2. The germline CDR1 and CDR2 sequences are SGDLS and YYNGEE. V lost 4 bases to trimming and J lost 0 bases; unmatched junction nucleotides: 3. The CDR3 runs to 15 residues. The CDR3 is CASSKGLADSYEQYF. The CDR3 nucleotides read TGTGCCAGCAGCAAGGGACTAGCGGACTCCTACGAGCAGTACTTC.

J is TRBJ2-7 and V is TRBV4-2, with TRBD1 matching over 9 bases. The CDR3 loop spans 17 amino acids. V gave up 0 bases and J gave up 3 bases; unmatched junction bases: 9. The germline V gene encodes CDR1 LGHNA and CDR2 YNFKEQ. The CDR3: CASSQDDPRDRDYEQYF. CDR3 coding DNA: TGTGCCAGCAGCCAAGATGACCCCCGGGACAGGGACTACGAGCAGTACTTC.

There are a few counts of this clone. This chain joins TRBV4-2 and TRBJ1-3, with TRBD1 as a possible D gene (5 bases). CDR1 and CDR2 (germline): LGHNA, YNFKEQ. Between the trimmed V and J ends, which lost 0 bases and 2 bases, there was a span of 14 bases. CDR3 size: 17 residues. CDR3 nucleotides: TGTGCCAGCAGCCAAGATCTCAGGGTGGTAGCTGGAAACACCATATATTTT. Its protein is CASSQDLRVVAGNTIYF.

This clone was seen more than once but under ten times. The chain has TRBV28 and TRBJ1-1; maybe TRBD1 (5 bases). The CDR3 runs 12 residues. The germline V and J ends were trimmed by 8 bases and 3 bases, with 10 bases remaining between them. Germline V gene sequence: CDR1 MDHEN, CDR2 SYDVKM. The CDR3 sequence: CASGGTYTEAFF. The CDR3 bases are TGTGCCAGCGGCGGGACCTACACTGAAGCTTTCTTT.

The gene calls are TRBV7-2 and TRBJ2-7, with 9 bases fitting TRBD2. Germline assignment: CDR1 SGHTA and CDR2 FQGNSA. V lost 8 bases, J lost 4 bases, and 9 bases stayed unmatched. This CDR3 has 14 amino acids. CDR3: CASSGAGGLYEQYF. The CDR3 DNA follows: TGTGCCAGCTCGGGGGCGGGAGGGTTGTACGAGCAGTACTTC. Drawing the rest from reference TRBV7-2 and TRBJ2-7, the complete variable domain is GAGVSQSPSNKVTEKGKDVELRCDPISGHTALYWYRQSLGQGLEFLIYFQGNSAPDKSGLPSDRFSAERTGGSVSTLTIQRTQQEDSAVYLCASSGAGGLYEQYFGPGTRLTVT.

The V call is TRBV30, the J call TRBJ1-3; 7 nucleotides line up with TRBD1. The J segment lost 0 bases and the V segment lost 8 bases, leaving 4 bases of the junction unmatched. This CDR3 has 13 amino acids. CDR1 is GTSNPN, CDR2 SVGIG, per germline (reference sequence). CDR3 in amino acids: CAGDRGSGNTIYF. The CDR3 DNA sequence: TGTGCCGGGGACAGAGGCTCTGGAAACACCATATATTTT. The full variable domain, its missing parts supplied by reference TRBV30 and TRBJ1-3, is SQTIHQWPATLVQPVGSPLSLECTVEGTSNPNLYWYRQAAGRGLQLLFYSVGIGQISSEVPQNLSASRPQDRQFILSSKKLLLSDSGFYLCAGDRGSGNTIYFGEGSWLTVV.

This chain connects TRBV30 to TRBJ1-4; D uncertain. Germline loops: CDR1 GTSNPN, CDR2 SVGIG (reference sequence). V lost 0 bases, J lost 0 bases, and 5 bases lay in between. The length of the CDR3 is 14 residues. The CDR3 nucleotides are TGTGCCTGGAGTGTGGATGCAACTAATGAAAAACTGTTTTTT. Protein sequence: CAWSVDATNEKLFF.

The chain joins TRBV30 to TRBJ1-5; D not certain. The ends were cut back, 4 bases at V and 3 bases at J, with 10 bases in the middle. The CDR3 loop spans 13 amino acids. Germline V gene data show CDR1 as GTSNPN and CDR2 as SVGIG (reference sequence). CDR3 DNA sequence: TGTGCCTGGAACTCGGGAGACAATCAGCCCCAGCATTTT. This translates into CAWNSGDNQPQHF.

The rearrangement links TRBV9 to TRBJ1-1; possible D gene TRBD1, 6 bases. The V gene lost 0 bases and the J gene lost 4 bases, with 13 bases spanning the gap. CDR1 is SGDLS, CDR2 YYNGEE, per germline. This CDR3 is 15 amino acids long. This chain's CDR3 is CASSVGQGGSTEAFF. The CDR3 region has the DNA TGTGCCAGCAGCGTAGGCCAAGGGGGGAGCACTGAAGCTTTCTTT.

By share of the sample, this clone is medium-sized (0.01 to 0.1%). V and J are TRBV7-9 and TRBJ1-1; D ambiguous. Looked up from germline, CDR1 is SEHNR and CDR2 is FQNEAQ (reference sequence). The germline V and J ends were trimmed by 10 bases and 1 base, with 13 bases remaining between them. There are 13 residues in the CDR3. CDR3 loop: CAIVTGGNTEAFF. In DNA form, the CDR3 reads TGTGCCATCGTGACCGGTGGGAACACTGAAGCTTTCTTT. Variable domain in full (rest from reference TRBV7-9 and TRBJ1-1): DTGVSQNPRHKITKRGQNVTFRCDPISEHNRLYWYRQTLGQGPEFLTYFQNEAQLEKSRLLSDRFSAERPKGSFSTLEIQRTEQGDSAMYLCAIVTGGNTEAFFGQGTRLTVV.

This clone was found a few times. The chain couples TRBV30 to TRBJ1-1, with D hard to call. CDR1 is GTSNPN and CDR2 is SVGIG in the germline V gene (reference sequence). V was shortened by 3 bases and J by 7 bases, with 6 bases between the two germline ends. This CDR3 region has 10 residues. This chain's CDR3 is CAWRGLEAFF. CDR3 bases: TGTGCCTGGAGAGGCCTTGAAGCTTTCTTT.